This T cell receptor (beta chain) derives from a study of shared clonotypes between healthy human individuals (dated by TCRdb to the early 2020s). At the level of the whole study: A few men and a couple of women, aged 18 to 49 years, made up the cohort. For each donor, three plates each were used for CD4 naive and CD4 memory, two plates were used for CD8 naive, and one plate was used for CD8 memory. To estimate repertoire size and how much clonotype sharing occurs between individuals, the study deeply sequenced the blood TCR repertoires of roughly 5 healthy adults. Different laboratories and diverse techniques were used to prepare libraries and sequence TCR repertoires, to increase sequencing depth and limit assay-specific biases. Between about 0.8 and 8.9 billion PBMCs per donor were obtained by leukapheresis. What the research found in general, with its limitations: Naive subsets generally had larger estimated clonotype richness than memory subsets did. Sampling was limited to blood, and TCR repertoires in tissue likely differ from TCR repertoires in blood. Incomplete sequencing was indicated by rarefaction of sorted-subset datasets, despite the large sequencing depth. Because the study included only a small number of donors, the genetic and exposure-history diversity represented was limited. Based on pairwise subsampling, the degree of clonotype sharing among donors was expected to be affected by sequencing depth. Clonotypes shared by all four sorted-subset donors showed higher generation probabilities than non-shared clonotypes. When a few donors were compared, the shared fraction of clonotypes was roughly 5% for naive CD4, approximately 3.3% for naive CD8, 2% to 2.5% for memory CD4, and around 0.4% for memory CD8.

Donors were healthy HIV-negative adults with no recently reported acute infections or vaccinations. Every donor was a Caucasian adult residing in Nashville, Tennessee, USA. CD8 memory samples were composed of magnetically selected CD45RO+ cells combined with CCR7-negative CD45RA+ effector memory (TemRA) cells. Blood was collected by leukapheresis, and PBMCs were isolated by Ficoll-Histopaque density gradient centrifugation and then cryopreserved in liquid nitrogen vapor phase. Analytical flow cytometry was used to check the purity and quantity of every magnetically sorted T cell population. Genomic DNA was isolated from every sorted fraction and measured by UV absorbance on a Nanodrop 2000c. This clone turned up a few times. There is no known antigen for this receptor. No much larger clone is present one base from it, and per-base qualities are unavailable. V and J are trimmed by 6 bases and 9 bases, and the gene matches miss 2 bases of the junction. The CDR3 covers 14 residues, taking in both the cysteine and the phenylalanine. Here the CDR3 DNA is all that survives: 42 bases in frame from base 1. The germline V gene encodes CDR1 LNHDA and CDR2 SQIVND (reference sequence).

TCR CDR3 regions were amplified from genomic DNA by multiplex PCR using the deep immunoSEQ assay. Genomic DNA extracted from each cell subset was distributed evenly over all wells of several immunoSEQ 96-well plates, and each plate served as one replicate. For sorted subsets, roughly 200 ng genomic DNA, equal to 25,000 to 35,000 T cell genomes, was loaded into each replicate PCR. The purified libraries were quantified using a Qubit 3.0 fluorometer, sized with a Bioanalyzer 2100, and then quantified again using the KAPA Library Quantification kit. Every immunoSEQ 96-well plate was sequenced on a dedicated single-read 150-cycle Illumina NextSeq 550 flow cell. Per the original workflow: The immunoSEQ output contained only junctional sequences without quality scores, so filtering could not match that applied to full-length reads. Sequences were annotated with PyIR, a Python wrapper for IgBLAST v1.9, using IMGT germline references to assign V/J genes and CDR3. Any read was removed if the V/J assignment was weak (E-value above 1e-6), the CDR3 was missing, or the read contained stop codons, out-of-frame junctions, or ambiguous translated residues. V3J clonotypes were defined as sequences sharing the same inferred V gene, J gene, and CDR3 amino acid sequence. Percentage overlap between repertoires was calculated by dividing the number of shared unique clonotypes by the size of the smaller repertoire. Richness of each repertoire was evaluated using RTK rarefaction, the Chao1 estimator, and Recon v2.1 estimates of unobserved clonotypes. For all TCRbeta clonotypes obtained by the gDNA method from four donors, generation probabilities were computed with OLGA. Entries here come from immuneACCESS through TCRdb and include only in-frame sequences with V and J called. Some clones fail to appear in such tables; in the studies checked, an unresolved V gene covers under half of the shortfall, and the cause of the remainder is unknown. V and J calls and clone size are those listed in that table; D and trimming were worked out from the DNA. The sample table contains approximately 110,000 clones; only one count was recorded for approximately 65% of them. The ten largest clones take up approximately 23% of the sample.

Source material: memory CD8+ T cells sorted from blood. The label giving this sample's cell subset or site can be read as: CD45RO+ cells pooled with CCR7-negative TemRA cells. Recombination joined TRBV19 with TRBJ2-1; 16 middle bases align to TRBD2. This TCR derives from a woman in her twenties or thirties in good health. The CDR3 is CASRGLAGGPEQFF. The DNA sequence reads TGTGCCAGTAGGGGACTAGCGGGAGGGCCTGAGCAGTTCTTC.